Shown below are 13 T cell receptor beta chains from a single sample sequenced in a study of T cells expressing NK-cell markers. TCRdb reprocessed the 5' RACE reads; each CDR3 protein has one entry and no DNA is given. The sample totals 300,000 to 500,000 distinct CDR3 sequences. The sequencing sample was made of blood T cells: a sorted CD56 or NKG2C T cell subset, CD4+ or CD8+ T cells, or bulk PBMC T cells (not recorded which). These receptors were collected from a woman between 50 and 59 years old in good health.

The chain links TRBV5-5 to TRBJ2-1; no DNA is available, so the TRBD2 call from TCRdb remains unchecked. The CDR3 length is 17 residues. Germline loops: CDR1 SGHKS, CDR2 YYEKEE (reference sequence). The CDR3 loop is CASSSSISGRMYNEQFF.

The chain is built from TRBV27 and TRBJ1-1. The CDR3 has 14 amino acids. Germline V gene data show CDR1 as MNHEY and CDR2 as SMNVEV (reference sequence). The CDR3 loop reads CASRPWRVNTEAFF.

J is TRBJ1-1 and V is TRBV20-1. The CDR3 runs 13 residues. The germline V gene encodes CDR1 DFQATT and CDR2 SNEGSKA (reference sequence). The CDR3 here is CSAEDQPNTEAFF.

The CDR3 loop is CASSLLPTVLNTQYF. The chain recombines TRBV12-3 or TRBV12-4 with TRBJ2-3; TCRdb picks TRBD2, but there is no DNA to check that call. This CDR3 contains 15 residues.

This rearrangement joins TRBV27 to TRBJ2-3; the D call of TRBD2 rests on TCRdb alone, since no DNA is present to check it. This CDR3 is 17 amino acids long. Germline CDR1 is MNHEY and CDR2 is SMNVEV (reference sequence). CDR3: CASSFIARDFRTDTQYF.

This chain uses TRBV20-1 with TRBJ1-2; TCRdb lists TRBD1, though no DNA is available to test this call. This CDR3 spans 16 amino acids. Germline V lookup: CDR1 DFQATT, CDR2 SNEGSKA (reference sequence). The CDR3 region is CSARGYDRGSNYGYTF.

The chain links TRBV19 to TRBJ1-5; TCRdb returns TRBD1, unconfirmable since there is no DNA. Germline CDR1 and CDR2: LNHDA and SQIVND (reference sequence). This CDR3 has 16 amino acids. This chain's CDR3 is CASKETGGAGSWPQHF.

This CDR3 is CATSEAQGLTDTQYF. This chain links TRBV24-1 with TRBJ2-3; TCRdb picks TRBD1, but there is no DNA to check that call. The CDR3 extends over 15 amino acids. Germline V lookup: CDR1 KGHDR, CDR2 SFDVKD.

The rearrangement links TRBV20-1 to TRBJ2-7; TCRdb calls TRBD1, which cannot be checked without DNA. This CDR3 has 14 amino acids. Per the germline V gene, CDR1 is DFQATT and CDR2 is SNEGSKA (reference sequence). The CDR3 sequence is CSARPGQGAYEQYF.

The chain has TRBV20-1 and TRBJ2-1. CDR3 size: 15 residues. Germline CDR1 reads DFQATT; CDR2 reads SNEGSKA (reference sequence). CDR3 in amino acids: CSANTRKRLYNEQSF.

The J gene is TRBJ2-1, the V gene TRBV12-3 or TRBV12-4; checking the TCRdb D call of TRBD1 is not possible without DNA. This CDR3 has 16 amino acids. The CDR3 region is CASSRTAGGAGNEQFF.

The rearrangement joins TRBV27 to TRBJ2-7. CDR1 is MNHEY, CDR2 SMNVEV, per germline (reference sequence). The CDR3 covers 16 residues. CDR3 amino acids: CASSLSWLASSYEQYF.

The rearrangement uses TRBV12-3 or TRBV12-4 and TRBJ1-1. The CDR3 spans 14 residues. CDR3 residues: CASSLFLSDTEAFF.